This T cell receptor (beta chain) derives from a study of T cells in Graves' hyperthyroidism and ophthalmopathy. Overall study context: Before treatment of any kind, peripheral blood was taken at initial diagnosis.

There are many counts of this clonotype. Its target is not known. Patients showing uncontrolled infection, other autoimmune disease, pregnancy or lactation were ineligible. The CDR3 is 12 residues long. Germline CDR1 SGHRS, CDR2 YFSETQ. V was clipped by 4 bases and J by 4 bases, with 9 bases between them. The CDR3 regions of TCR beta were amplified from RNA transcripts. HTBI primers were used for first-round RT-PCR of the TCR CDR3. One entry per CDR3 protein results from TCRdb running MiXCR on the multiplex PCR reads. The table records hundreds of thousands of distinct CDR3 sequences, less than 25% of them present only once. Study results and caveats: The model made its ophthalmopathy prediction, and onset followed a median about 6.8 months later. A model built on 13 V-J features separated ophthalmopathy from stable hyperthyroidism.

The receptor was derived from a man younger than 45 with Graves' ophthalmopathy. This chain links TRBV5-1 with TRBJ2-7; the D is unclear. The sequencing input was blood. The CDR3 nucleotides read TGCGCCAGCAGCAGGACCACGTACGAGCAGTACTTC. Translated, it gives CASSRTTYEQYF. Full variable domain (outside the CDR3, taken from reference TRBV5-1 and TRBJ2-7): KAGVTQTPRYLIKTRGQQVTLSCSPISGHRSVSWYQQTPGQGLQFLFEYFSETQRNKGNFPGRFSGRQFSNSRSEMNVSTLELGDSALYLCASSRTTYEQYFGPGTRLTVT.